This T cell receptor beta chain emerged from a study of control samples from healthy donors and cancer patients. CDR3 length: 13 amino acids. V lost 0 bases and J lost 3, with 6 bases in between. CDR1 is MGHRA, CDR2 YSYEKL, per germline. The repertoire was sequenced with immunoSEQ multiplex PCR; TCRdb's copy has only in-frame clones and lacks some. Here the sample spans roughly 450,000 clones, approximately 90% being singletons. This clonotype was sampled from a man aged 40-50 years with head and neck cancer. Source material: PBMCs. The V and J genes are TRBV4-1 and TRBJ2-7, with D perhaps TRBD1 (6 bases). CDR3 protein: CASSQEQGYEQYF. The CDR3 nucleotides are TGCGCCAGCAGCCAAGAACAGGGCTACGAGCAGTACTTC.